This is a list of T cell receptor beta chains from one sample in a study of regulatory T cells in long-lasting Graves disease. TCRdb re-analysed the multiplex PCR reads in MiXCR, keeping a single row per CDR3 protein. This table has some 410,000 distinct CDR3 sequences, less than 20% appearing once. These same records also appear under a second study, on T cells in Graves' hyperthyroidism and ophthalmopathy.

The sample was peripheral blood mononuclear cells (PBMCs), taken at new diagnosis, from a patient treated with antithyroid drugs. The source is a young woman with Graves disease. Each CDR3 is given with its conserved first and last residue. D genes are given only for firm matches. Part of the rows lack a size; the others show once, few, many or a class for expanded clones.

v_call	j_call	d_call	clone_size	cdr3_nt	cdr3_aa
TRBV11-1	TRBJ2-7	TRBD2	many	TGTGCCAGCAGCTCCGAATATAGCGGGAGGGGCTACGAGCAGTACTTC	CASSSEYSGRGYEQYF
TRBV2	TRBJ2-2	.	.	TGTACCAGCAGCCCGGGGGCCGGGGAGCTGTTTTTT	CTSSPGAGELFF
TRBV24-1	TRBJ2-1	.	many	TGTGCCACCAGTGATTATAACAATGAGCAGTTCTTC	CATSDYNNEQFF
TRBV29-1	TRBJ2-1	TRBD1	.	TGCAGCGTTGTCCCGCTGAAGACAGGGGACTACAATGAGCAGTTCTTC	CSVVPLKTGDYNEQFF
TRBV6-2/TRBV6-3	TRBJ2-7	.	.	TGTGCCAGCAGTTACGGGCTCATGAGCTACGAGCAGTACTTC	CASSYGLMSYEQYF
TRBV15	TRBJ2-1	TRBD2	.	TGTGCCACCAGCAGAGAGGGTACTAGCGGGAGGCAGTTCTTC	CATSREGTSGRQFF
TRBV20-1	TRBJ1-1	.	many	TGCAGTGCTAGAGATTGGCTCGCGGTGAACACTGAAGCTTTCTTT	CSARDWLAVNTEAFF
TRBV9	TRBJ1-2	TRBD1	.	TGTGCCAGCAGCGTAGAGAGCGCAGGGGGCGGCTACACCTTC	CASSVESAGGGYTF
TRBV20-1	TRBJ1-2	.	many	TGCAGTGCTAGAGACAGAGATGGGGGGCGAGACTATGGCTACACCTTC	CSARDRDGGRDYGYTF
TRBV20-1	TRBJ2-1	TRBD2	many	TGCAGTGCCCTCGGGGGGGGTAACAACAATGAGCAGTTCTTC	CSALGGGNNNEQFF
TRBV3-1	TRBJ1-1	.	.	TGTGCCAGCACCCGGCAGGGTCGAGGGCGGAGGTTTTCTGAAGCTTTCTTT	CASTRQGRGRRFSEAFF
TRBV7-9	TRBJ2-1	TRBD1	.	TGTGCCAGCAGCTTCCTGACAGGGTTCGATGAGCAGTTCTTC	CASSFLTGFDEQFF
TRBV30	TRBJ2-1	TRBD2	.	TGTGCCTGGAAACTAGCGGGAGGGCCGGTTTACAATGAGCAGTTCTTC	CAWKLAGGPVYNEQFF
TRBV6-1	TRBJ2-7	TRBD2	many	TGTGCCAGCGGAGAATCGGGTAGCGGGAGTTACGAGCAGTACTTC	CASGESGSGSYEQYF
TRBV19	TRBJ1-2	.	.	TGTGCCAGTAGTATACCCTCGGGACGTCCGTACACCTTC	CASSIPSGRPYTF
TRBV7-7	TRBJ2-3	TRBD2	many	TGTGCTAGCAGCTTACTAGCGGGAAGAGGAGATACGCAGTATTTT	CASSLLAGRGDTQYF
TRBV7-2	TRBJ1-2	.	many	TGTGCCAGCAGCGAGCCTGGAGGCCACCTCTTATACTATGGCTACACCTTC	CASSEPGGHLLYYGYTF
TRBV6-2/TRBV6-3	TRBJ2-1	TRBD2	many	TGTGCCAGCAGTTACTCGGGACTAGCGGGAACAAATGAGCAGTTCTTC	CASSYSGLAGTNEQFF
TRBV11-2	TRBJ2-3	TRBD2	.	TGTGCCAGCAGCTACCGGACTAGCGGGAGTACAGATACGCAGTATTTT	CASSYRTSGSTDTQYF
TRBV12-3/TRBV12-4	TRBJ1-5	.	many	TGTGCCAGCACGGGTCAGGCTCAGCCCCAGCATTTT	CASTGQAQPQHF
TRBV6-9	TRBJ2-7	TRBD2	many	TGTGCCAGCAGTTACATAGCGGGAGTTCAAGAGCAGTACTTC	CASSYIAGVQEQYF
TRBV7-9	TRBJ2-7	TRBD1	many	TGTGCCAGCAGCCCGCCAGGGACAGCCTACGAGCAGTACTTC	CASSPPGTAYEQYF